Each of the 4 T cell receptor beta chains below was sequenced from the same sample in a study of post-analysis software for immune sequencing data. Notes on the study in general: A few TRBV segments, TRBV5-6, TRBV5-1 and TRBV20-1 among them, were found more frequent in patients than controls.

Their antigens remain unidentified. Libraries were made from TCR beta cDNA, and they carried unique molecular identifiers. TCRdb ran MiXCR on the PCR reads and lists one entry per CDR3 protein. Among about 560,000 distinct CDR3 sequences listed, around 47% were seen once. Source material: blood. The receptors shown here come from a girl aged 10 to 17 with multiple sclerosis.

The chain employs TRBV5-1 and TRBJ2-4, with 13 bases fitting TRBD2. J gave up 6 bases and V 6 bases, and 6 bases lay outside the gene matches. The germline gives CDR1 SGHRS, CDR2 YFSETQ. This CDR3 has 15 amino acids. DNA for the CDR3: TGCGCCAGCACCACTAGCGGGGGGGCAGGAAACATTCAGTACTTC. Encoded protein: CASTTSGGAGNIQYF.

The V gene is TRBV5-1, the J gene TRBJ2-1, with D possibly TRBD1 on 5 matching bases. V lost 0 bases, J lost 5 bases, and 18 bases lay in between. Germline CDR1 and CDR2: SGHRS and YFSETQ. The CDR3 runs 17 residues. The CDR3 is CASSLGPRRTLNNEQFF. DNA for the CDR3: TGCGCCAGCAGCTTGGGCCCTAGACGGACACTAAACAATGAGCAGTTCTTC.

V gene TRBV12-3 or TRBV12-4 combines with J gene TRBJ1-2; no definite D call. Trimming pared 4 bases from V and 5 bases from J, leaving 11 bases between. This CDR3 is 13 amino acids long. CDR3: CASSSNIKYGYTF. The CDR3 DNA reads TGTGCCAGCAGTTCAAACATAAAGTATGGCTACACCTTC.

This rearrangement joins TRBV20-1 to TRBJ2-3, with 8 bases aligning to TRBD2. From germline, CDR1 is DFQATT and CDR2 SNEGSKA (reference sequence). This CDR3 is 14 amino acids long. The V gene end was trimmed by 4 bases and the J gene end by 2 bases; junction bases not matched to a gene: 5. CDR3: CSAMGLEITDTQYF. The CDR3 DNA reads TGCAGTGCTATGGGACTAGAGATCACAGATACGCAGTATTTT.